The 4 T cell receptor beta chains in this list originate from one sample, sequenced in a study of T-cell memory formation after mild COVID-19. In TCRdb, the 5' RACE reads were re-called with MiXCR into one record per CDR3 protein. The data contain some 300,000 distinct CDR3 sequences, around 20% of them seen just once; the ten biggest clones take up approximately 22%. The sequencing input was PBMCs or a T cell subset sorted from them (not recorded which). These TCRs come from a man aged 18-30 years who had mild COVID-19 (a few samples of this study predate the infection). Cell type and time point are not known.

The rearrangement uses TRBV6-5 and TRBJ1-1; 8 positions agree with TRBD1. J was trimmed by 2 bases and V by 6 bases; bases with no gene match: 5. This CDR3 is 14 amino acids long. The germline gives CDR1 MNHEY, CDR2 SVGAGI. The CDR3 protein is CASRPGTGNTEAFF. The CDR3 DNA sequence: TGTGCCAGCAGACCAGGGACAGGAAACACTGAAGCTTTCTTT.

The chain recombines TRBV7-3 with TRBJ2-3; D call uncertain. This CDR3 is built from 18 residues. Trimming left V 1 base short and J 3 bases short, with 20 bases between. The germline V gene has CDR1 SGHTA and CDR2 FQGTGA. This chain's CDR3 is CASSLKGLQEGPTDTQYF. The DNA for the CDR3 is TGTGCCAGCAGCTTAAAGGGCCTGCAGGAAGGACCGACAGATACGCAGTATTTT.

This clonotype has just a few counts. The gene calls are TRBV20-1 and TRBJ1-3; D is unresolved. The CDR3 consists of 13 residues. V lost 6 bases to trimming and J lost 0 bases, with 9 bases between them. Germline CDR1 reads DFQATT; CDR2 reads SNEGSKA (reference sequence). For the CDR3, the DNA is TGCAGTGCGACGGGCCTCTCTGGAAACACCATATATTTT. It yields the protein CSATGLSGNTIYF.

The chain links TRBV27 to TRBJ2-2; D gene ambiguous. The CDR3 sequence is 12 residues long. CDR1 is MNHEY and CDR2 is SMNVEV in the germline V gene (reference sequence). V lost 6 bases to trimming and J lost 7 bases, with 9 bases between them. The CDR3 protein is CASSRSSGELFF. DNA for the CDR3: TGTGCCAGCAGCCGGAGTAGCGGGGAGCTGTTTTTT.